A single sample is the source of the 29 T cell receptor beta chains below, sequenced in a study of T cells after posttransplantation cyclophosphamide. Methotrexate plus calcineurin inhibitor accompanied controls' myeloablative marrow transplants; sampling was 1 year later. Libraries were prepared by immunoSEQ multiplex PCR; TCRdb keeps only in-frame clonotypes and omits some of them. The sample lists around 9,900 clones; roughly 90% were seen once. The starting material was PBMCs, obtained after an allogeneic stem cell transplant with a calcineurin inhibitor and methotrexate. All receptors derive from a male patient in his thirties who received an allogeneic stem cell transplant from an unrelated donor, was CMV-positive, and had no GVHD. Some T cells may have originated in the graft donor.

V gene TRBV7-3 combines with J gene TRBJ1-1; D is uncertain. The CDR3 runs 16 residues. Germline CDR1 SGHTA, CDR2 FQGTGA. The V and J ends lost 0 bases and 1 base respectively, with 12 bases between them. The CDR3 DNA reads TGTGCCAGCAGCTTAACGGGGTCGGGGAAGAACACTGAAGCTTTCTTT. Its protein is CASSLTGSGKNTEAFF. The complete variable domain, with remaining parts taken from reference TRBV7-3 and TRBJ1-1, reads GAGVSQTPSNKVTEKGKYVELRCDPISGHTALYWYRQSLGQGPEFLIYFQGTGAADDSGLPNDRFFAVRPEGSVSTLKIQRTERGDSAVYLCASSLTGSGKNTEAFFGQGTRLTVV.

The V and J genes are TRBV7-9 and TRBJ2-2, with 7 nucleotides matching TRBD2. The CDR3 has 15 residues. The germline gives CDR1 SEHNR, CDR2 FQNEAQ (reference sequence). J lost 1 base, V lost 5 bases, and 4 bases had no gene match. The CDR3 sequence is CASSQKRENTGELFF. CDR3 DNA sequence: TGTGCCAGCAGCCAAAAGCGGGAGAACACCGGGGAGCTGTTTTTT.

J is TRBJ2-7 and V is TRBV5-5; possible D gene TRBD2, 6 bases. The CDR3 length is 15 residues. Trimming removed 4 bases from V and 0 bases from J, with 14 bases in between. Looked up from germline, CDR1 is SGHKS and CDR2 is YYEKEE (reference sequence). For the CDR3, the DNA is TGTGCCAGCAGCCTTAGCGGAGCGAGCTCCTACGAGCAGTACGTC. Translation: CASSLSGASSYEQYV.

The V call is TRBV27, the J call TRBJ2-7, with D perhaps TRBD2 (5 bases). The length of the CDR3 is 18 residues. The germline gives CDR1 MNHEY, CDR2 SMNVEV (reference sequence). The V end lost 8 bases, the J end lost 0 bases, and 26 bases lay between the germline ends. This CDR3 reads CASPAEDGSARSSYEQYV. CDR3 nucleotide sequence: TGTGCCAGCCCGGCTGAGGATGGGAGCGCCCGAAGCTCCTACGAGCAGTACGTC.

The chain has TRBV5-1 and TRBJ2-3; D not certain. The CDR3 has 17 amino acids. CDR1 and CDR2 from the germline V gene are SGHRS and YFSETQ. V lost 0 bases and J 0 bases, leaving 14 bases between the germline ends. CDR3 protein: CASSLVSWQKSTDTQYF. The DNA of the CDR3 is TGCGCCAGCAGCTTGGTTTCCTGGCAAAAGAGCACAGATACGCAGTATTTT.

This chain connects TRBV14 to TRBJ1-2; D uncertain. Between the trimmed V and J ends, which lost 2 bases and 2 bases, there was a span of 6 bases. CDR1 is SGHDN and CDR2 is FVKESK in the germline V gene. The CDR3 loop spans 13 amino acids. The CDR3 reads CASSQSLNYGYTF. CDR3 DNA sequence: TGTGCCAGCAGCCAATCCCTGAACTATGGCTACACCTTC.

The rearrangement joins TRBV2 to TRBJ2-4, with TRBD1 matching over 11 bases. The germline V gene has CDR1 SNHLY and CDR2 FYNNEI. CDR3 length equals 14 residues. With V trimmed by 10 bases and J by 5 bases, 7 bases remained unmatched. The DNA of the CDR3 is TGTGCCACCCAGGGACAGGGGGGGGAAAACATTCAGTACTTC. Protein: CATQGQGGENIQYF.

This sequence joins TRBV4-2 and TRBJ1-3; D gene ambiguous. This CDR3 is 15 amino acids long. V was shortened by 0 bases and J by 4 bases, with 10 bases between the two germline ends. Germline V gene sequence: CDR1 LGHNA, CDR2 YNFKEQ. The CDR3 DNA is TGTGCCAGCAGCCAAGATCCGGGTGGGGGAAACACCATATATTTT. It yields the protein CASSQDPGGGNTIYF.

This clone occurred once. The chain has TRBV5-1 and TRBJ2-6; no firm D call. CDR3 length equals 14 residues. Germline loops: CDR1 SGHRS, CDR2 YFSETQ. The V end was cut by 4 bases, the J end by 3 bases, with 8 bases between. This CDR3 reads CASSPPGGANVLTF. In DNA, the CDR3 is TGCGCCAGCAGCCCACCAGGTGGGGCCAACGTCCTGACTTTC.

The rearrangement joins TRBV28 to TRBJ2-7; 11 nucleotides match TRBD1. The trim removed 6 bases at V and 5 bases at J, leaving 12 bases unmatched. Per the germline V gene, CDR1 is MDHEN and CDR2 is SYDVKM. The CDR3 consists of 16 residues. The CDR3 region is CASRYIPGQGVNEQYF. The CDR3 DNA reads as TGTGCCAGCAGATATATCCCGGGACAGGGGGTAAACGAGCAGTACTTC.

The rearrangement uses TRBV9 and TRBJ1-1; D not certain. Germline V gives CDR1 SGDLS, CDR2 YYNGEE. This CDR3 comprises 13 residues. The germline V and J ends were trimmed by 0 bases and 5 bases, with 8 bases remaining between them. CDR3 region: CASSVGHWTEAFF. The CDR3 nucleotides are TGTGCCAGCAGCGTAGGACATTGGACTGAAGCTTTCTTT.

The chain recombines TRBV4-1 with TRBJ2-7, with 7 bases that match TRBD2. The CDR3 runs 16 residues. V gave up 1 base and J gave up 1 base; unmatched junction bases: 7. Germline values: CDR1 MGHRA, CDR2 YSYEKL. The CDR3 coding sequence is TGCGCCAGCAGCCAAGGCTTGGGACTACCATCCTACGAGCAGTACGTC. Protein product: CASSQGLGLPSYEQYV.

CDR3 amino acids: CASSLQGLYHEQYV. CDR3 DNA sequence: TGTGCCAGCAGCTTACAGGGCCTTTACCACGAGCAGTACGTC. V gene TRBV5-6 combines with J gene TRBJ2-7; D is possibly TRBD1 (6 bases). The CDR3 has 14 amino acids. The V end lost 2 bases, the J end lost 5 bases, and 14 bases lay between the germline ends. CDR1 and CDR2 (germline): SGHDT, YYEEEE.

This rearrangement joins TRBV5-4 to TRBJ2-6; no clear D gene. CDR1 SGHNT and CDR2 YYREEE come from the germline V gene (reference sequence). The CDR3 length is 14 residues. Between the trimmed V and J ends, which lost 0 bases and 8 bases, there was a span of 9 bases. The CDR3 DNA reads TGTGCCAGCAGCTTGGTAGTTCCCCCCAACGTCCTGACTTTC. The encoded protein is CASSLVVPPNVLTF.

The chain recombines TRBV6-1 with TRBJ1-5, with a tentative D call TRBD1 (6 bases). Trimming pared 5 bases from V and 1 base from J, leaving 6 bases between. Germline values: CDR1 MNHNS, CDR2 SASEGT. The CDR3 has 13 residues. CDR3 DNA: TGTGCCAGCAGTACAGGGAGCAATCAGCCCCAGCATTTT. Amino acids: CASSTGSNQPQHF.

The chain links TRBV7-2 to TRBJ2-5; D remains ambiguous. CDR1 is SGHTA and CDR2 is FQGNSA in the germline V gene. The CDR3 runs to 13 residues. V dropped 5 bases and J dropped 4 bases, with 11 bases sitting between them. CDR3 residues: CASSRSLLETQYF. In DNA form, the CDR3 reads TGTGCCAGCAGCCGTAGTCTCTTAGAGACCCAGTACTTC.

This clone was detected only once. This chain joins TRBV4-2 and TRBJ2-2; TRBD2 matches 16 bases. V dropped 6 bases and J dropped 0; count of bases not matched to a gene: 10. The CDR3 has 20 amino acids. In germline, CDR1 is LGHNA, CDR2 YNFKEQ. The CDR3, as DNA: TGTGCCAGCAGTCACGCGTGGGGACTAGCGGGAGGGGCGAACACCGGGGAGCTGTTTTTT. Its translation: CASSHAWGLAGGANTGELFF.

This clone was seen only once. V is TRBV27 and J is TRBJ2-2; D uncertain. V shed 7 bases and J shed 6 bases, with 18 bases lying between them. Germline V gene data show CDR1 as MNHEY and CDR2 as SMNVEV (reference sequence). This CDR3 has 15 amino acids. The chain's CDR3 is CASTLVSSPPGELFF. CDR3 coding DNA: TGTGCCAGCACCCTGGTTAGCAGCCCCCCCGGGGAGCTGTTTTTT.

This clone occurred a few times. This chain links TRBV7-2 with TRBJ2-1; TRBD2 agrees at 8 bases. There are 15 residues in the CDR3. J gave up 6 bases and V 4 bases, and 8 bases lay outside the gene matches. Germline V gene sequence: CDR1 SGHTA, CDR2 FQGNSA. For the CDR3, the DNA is TGTGCCAGCAGCTCCGGCACTGCGGGAGGCAATGAGCAGTTCTTC. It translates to CASSSGTAGGNEQFF.

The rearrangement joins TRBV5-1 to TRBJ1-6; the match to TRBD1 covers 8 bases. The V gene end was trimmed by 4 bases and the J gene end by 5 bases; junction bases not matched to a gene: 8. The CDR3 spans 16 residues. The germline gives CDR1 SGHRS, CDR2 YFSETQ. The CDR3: CASSPNTGGHNSPLHF. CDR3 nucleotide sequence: TGCGCCAGCAGCCCGAACACAGGGGGACATAATTCACCCCTCCACTTT.

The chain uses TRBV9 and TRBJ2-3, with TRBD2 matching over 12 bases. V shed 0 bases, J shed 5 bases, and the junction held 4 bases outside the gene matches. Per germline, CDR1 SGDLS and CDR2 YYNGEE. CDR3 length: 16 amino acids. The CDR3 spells CASSVGLAGVIDTQYF. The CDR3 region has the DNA TGTGCCAGCAGCGTAGGACTAGCGGGAGTCATAGATACGCAGTATTTT.

CDR3 bases: TGTGCCAGCAGCCCAAGGCCCGGGACTACCCACAATGAGCAGTTCTTC. Protein sequence: CASSPRPGTTHNEQFF. The chain combines TRBV9 with TRBJ2-1, with 7 positions matching TRBD2. The junction had 12 bases not matched to a gene; V was cut back by 4 bases and J by 5 bases. The CDR3 has 16 residues. Per germline, CDR1 SGDLS and CDR2 YYNGEE.

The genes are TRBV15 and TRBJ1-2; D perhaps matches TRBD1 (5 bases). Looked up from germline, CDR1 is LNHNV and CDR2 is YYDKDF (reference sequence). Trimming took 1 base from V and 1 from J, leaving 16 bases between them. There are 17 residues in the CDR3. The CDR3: CATSRGGVSVDNYGYTF. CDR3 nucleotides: TGTGCCACCAGCAGAGGGGGGGTCTCGGTCGATAACTATGGCTACACCTTC. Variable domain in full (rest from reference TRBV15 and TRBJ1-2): DAMVIQNPRYQVTQFGKPVTLSCSQTLNHNVMYWYQQKSSQAPKLLFHYYDKDFNNEADTPDNFQSRRPNTSFCFLDIRSPGLGDTAMYLCATSRGGVSVDNYGYTFGSGTRLTVV.

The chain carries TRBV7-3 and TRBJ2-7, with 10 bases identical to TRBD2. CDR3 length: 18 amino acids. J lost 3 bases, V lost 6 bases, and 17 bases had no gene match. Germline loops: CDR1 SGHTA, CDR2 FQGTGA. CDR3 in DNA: TGTGCCAGCAGACTAGGGTCCAGCGGGAGGGCCCAGAACTACGAGCAGTACGTC. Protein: CASRLGSSGRAQNYEQYV.

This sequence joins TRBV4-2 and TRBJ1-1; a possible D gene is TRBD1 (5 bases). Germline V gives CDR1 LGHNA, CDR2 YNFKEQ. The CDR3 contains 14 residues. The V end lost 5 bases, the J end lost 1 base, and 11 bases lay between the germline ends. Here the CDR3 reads CASSWPGGNTEAFF. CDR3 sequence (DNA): TGTGCCAGCAGCTGGCCGGGGGGGAACACTGAAGCTTTCTTT.

The DNA of the CDR3 is TGTGCCAGCAGTCTGACAGGGTTAGGGGCCAACGTCCTGACTTTC. Residues: CASSLTGLGANVLTF. V and J are TRBV28 and TRBJ2-6; 7 nucleotides agree with TRBD1. Germline CDR1 MDHEN, CDR2 SYDVKM. V was pared by 5 bases and J by 4 bases, with 5 bases of the junction left unmatched. The CDR3 consists of 15 residues. The full variable domain, its missing parts supplied by reference TRBV28 and TRBJ2-6, is DVKVTQSSRYLVKRTGEKVFLECVQDMDHENMFWYRQDPGLGLRLIYFSYDVKMKEKGDIPEGYSVSREKKERFSLILESASTNQTSMYLCASSLTGLGANVLTFGAGSRLTVL.

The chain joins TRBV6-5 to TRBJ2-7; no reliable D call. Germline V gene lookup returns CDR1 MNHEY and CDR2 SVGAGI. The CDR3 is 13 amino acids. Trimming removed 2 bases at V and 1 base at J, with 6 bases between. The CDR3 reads CASSYRLSYEQYF. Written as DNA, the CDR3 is TGTGCCAGCAGTTACCGACTTTCCTACGAGCAGTACTTC.

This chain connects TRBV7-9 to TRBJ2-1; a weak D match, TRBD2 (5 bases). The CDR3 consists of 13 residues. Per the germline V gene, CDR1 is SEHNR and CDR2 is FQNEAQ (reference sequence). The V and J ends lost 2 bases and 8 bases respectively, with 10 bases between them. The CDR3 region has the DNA TGTGCCAGCAGCTTATTGTCGAGGGATGAGCAGTTCTTC. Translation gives CASSLLSRDEQFF.

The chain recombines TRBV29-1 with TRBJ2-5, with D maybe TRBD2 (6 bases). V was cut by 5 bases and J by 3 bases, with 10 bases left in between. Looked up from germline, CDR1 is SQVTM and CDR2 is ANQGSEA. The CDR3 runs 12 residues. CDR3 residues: CSVIAAEETQYF. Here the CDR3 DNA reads TGCAGCGTTATAGCGGCGGAAGAGACCCAGTACTTC.